Below, 23 T cell receptor beta chains from the same sample are listed, as sequenced in a study of CD8 T cells in ankylosing spondylitis (dated by TCRdb to about 2017). Receptor amplification or capture employed 5' RACE. Sequencing was carried out with an Illumina HiSeq 2500. TCRdb reworked the public reads: Q25 trimming with fastp, MiXCR clone assembly, productive beta chains retained. Here each entry gathers all rows of one CDR3 protein and keeps the most common genes and DNA. This sample comprises approximately 290,000 distinct CDR3 sequences, 20% of them detected only once. The ten largest make up roughly 4% of the sample. The sequencing sample was made of blood, either unsorted or a sorted T cell fraction (not recorded which). The receptor source for this set is a female donor with ankylosing spondylitis or in good health (not recorded which).

This clonotype came up many times. The gene calls are TRBV29-1 and TRBJ2-3, with D perhaps TRBD2 (6 bases). Germline V gene data show CDR1 as SQVTM and CDR2 as ANQGSEA. The length of the CDR3 is 15 residues. Trimming pared 6 bases from V and 1 base from J, leaving 17 bases between. The CDR3: CSVASGGVGTDTQYF. For the CDR3, the DNA is TGCAGCGTCGCCTCCGGGGGAGTAGGCACAGATACGCAGTATTTT.

The V gene is TRBV9, the J gene TRBJ2-3; 14 positions agree with TRBD2. The CDR3 extends over 17 amino acids. The germline CDR1 and CDR2 sequences are SGDLS and YYNGEE. V lost 4 bases and J lost 9; bases outside the gene matches: 13. CDR3 nucleotides: TGTGCCAGCAGCAAACCCCCGGGACTAGCGGGAGTGTCAACGCAGTATTTT. It yields the protein CASSKPPGLAGVSTQYF.

The chain combines TRBV6-2 or TRBV6-3 with TRBJ2-1; no firm D call. Germline assignment: CDR1 MNHEY and CDR2 SVGEGT. Trimming cost V 5 bases and J 7 bases, with 15 bases left between them. The CDR3 extends over 14 amino acids. This CDR3 reads CASSPNWERNEQFF. The CDR3 nucleotides are TGTGCCAGCAGTCCCAACTGGGAAAGGAATGAGCAGTTCTTC.

This clonotype has at least ten counts. The rearrangement joins TRBV20-1 to TRBJ2-7, with TRBD2 identical over 7 bases. The length of the CDR3 is 13 residues. CDR1 DFQATT and CDR2 SNEGSKA come from the germline V gene (reference sequence). With 4 bases clipped from V and 3 bases from J, the junction kept 6 bases outside the gene matches. The CDR3 region has the DNA TGCAGTGCTACCAGGGACTACCTCTACGAGCAGTACTTC. Translation: CSATRDYLYEQYF.

This clonotype was counted at least ten times. The V and J genes are TRBV29-1 and TRBJ2-3, with D hard to call. Germline values: CDR1 SQVTM, CDR2 ANQGSEA. The V and J ends lost 7 bases and 2 bases respectively, with 10 bases between them. The CDR3 totals 12 residues. CDR3 bases: TGCAGCGGGAACCAGAACACAGATACGCAGTATTTT. Amino acid sequence: CSGNQNTDTQYF.

The chain carries TRBV20-1 and TRBJ2-2, with TRBD1 identical over 9 bases. This CDR3 has 14 amino acids. Germline CDR1 reads DFQATT; CDR2 reads SNEGSKA (reference sequence). The junction had 5 bases not matched to a gene; V was cut back by 6 bases and J by 3 bases. CDR3 DNA: TGCAGTGCGCAACAGGGGGCGGACACCGGGGAGCTGTTTTTT. This sequence encodes CSAQQGADTGELFF.

This clonotype was seen repeatedly, ten times or more. CDR3 in amino acids: CATKNREYQETQYF. The CDR3 DNA follows: TGTGCCACAAAAAACAGGGAGTACCAAGAGACCCAGTACTTC. The chain employs TRBV6-1 and TRBJ2-5; TRBD1 is a possible D gene (6 bases). With 10 bases removed from V and 0 bases from J, the gap between germline ends came to 15 bases. The CDR3 spans 14 residues. CDR1 and CDR2 (germline): MNHNS, SASEGT.

This clonotype was counted many times. J is TRBJ2-1 and V is TRBV12-3 or TRBV12-4; D is ambiguous. The CDR3 extends over 13 amino acids. V was shortened by 2 bases and J by 5 bases, with 7 bases between the two germline ends. The CDR3 here is CASSLRVHNEQFF. The CDR3 coding sequence is TGTGCCAGCAGTTTACGCGTACACAATGAGCAGTTCTTC.

This clonotype was seen more than once but under ten times. The chain recombines TRBV4-3 with TRBJ2-1, with D unclear. Germline CDR1 reads LGHNA; CDR2 reads YSLEER. The germline V and J ends were trimmed by 0 bases and 6 bases, with 18 bases remaining between them. The CDR3 contains 17 residues. The CDR3 DNA sequence: TGCGCCAGCAGCCAAGATCAGAGGCCAGAAAAATTCAATGAGCAGTTCTTC. Translating it yields CASSQDQRPEKFNEQFF.

In this sample, this clonotype turned up many times. The chain links TRBV29-1 to TRBJ2-1; 11 bases fit TRBD2. This CDR3 is 13 amino acids long. Per the germline V gene, CDR1 is SQVTM and CDR2 is ANQGSEA. V was pared by 6 bases and J by 5 bases, with 3 bases of the junction left unmatched. For the CDR3, the DNA is TGCAGCGTCGTAGCGGGAGGGGACAATGAGCAGTTCTTC. It yields the protein CSVVAGGDNEQFF.

The gene calls are TRBV20-1 and TRBJ2-2; D might be TRBD2 (6 bases). The CDR3 runs to 13 residues. With 4 bases removed from V and 5 bases from J, the gap between germline ends came to 11 bases. Germline V lookup: CDR1 DFQATT, CDR2 SNEGSKA (reference sequence). CDR3 DNA sequence: TGCAGTGCTATCGGGAGAGAGACCGGGGAGCTGTTTTTT. Its translation is CSAIGRETGELFF.

V is TRBV3-1 and J is TRBJ1-2; D might be TRBD1 (6 bases). The germline CDR1 and CDR2 sequences are LGHDT and YNNKEL (reference sequence). The CDR3 has 14 residues. Trimming removed 6 bases from V and 2 bases from J, with 13 bases in between. This CDR3 is CASRQPGQNYGYTF. The CDR3 coding sequence is TGTGCCAGCAGGCAACCTGGACAGAACTATGGCTACACCTTC.

This clonotype showed up just a few times. The chain has TRBV6-6 and TRBJ2-7; TRBD1 agrees at 8 bases. The V segment lost 5 bases and the J segment 3 bases; nucleotides outside the gene matches: 3. The CDR3 spans 13 residues. Per germline, CDR1 MNHNY and CDR2 SVGAGI (reference sequence). The CDR3 coding sequence is TGTGCCAGCAGTCCCGGGACAGGCTACGAGCAGTACTTC. It specifies CASSPGTGYEQYF.

The V gene is TRBV6-2 or TRBV6-3, the J gene TRBJ1-5; D gene uncertain. Deletions cut 0 bases from V and 9 bases from J, with 6 bases between. Looked up from germline, CDR1 is MNHEY and CDR2 is SVGEGT. CDR3 size: 12 residues. The CDR3 bases are TGTGCCAGCAGTTACTCGAGAGGGCCCCAGCATTTT. Amino acid sequence: CASSYSRGPQHF.

This clonotype showed up just a few times. The CDR3 DNA reads TGTGCCAGCAGTTCCTACGCTGAGCAGTTCTTC. Its translation is CASSSYAEQFF. The V gene is TRBV6-2 or TRBV6-3, the J gene TRBJ2-1; D unclear. V was shortened by 4 bases and J by 9 bases, with 7 bases between the two germline ends. The germline CDR1 and CDR2 sequences are MNHEY and SVGEGT. The CDR3 totals 11 residues.

The V call is TRBV6-1, the J call TRBJ1-1, with unresolved D. In germline, CDR1 is MNHNS, CDR2 SASEGT. With 5 bases removed from V and 3 bases from J, the gap between germline ends came to 10 bases. The CDR3 extends over 13 amino acids. DNA for the CDR3: TGTGCCAGCAGTCCGGACGGCCACACTGAAGCTTTCTTT. Translation: CASSPDGHTEAFF.

This clonotype was detected a few times. The chain employs TRBV7-2 and TRBJ1-1, with TRBD1 as a possible D gene (5 bases). Germline CDR1 reads SGHTA; CDR2 reads FQGNSA. CDR3 size: 13 residues. V was clipped by 10 bases and J by 6 bases, with 18 bases between them. CDR3 in DNA: TGTGCCATCTCAAGGGGAGGGGCGGCTGAAGCTTTCTTT. It encodes CAISRGGAAEAFF.

The J gene is TRBJ2-5, the V gene TRBV6-5; possibly TRBD2 for D (7 bases). Trimming pared 0 bases from V and 4 bases from J, leaving 9 bases between. The germline V gene has CDR1 MNHEY and CDR2 SVGAGI. The CDR3 runs 14 residues. The CDR3 DNA reads TGTGCCAGCAGTTACTCGGCGGGGGCAGAGACCCAGTACTTC. It is translated as CASSYSAGAETQYF.

The chain joins TRBV28 to TRBJ2-3, with 7 bases matching TRBD2. The CDR3 is 15 amino acids. Germline V CDR1 and CDR2: MDHEN, SYDVKM. J was trimmed by 11 bases and V by 5 bases; bases with no gene match: 16. In DNA form, the CDR3 reads TGTGCCAGCAGTACCCCGGGGAGGGAACAGATGGAGCAGTATTTT. This codes for CASSTPGREQMEQYF.

This chain links TRBV28 with TRBJ2-5; 8 bases line up with TRBD2. The junction had 5 bases not matched to a gene; V was cut back by 5 bases and J by 3 bases. CDR1 is MDHEN, CDR2 SYDVKM, per germline. The CDR3 extends over 14 amino acids. CDR3 region: CASSTSGTKETQYF. The CDR3 DNA sequence: TGTGCCAGCAGTACTAGCGGTACCAAAGAGACCCAGTACTTC.

This rearrangement joins TRBV12-3 or TRBV12-4 to TRBJ1-6; 9 nucleotides line up with TRBD1. Trimming at V came to 1 base and at J to 0 bases, leaving 13 bases not matched to a gene. The CDR3 contains 21 residues. The CDR3 DNA reads as TGTGCCAGCAGTTTAGGGCTACCGGGACAGGGAGGAGGCTCCTATAATTCACCCCTCCACTTT. Protein sequence: CASSLGLPGQGGGSYNSPLHF.

This clonotype showed up just a few times. The chain combines TRBV6-1 with TRBJ1-2; TRBD1 aligns across 9 bases. The ends lost 5 bases at V and 8 bases at J; junction bases unmatched: 9. CDR1 is MNHNS and CDR2 is SASEGT in the germline V gene. The CDR3 loop spans 14 amino acids. The CDR3 nucleotides are TGTGCCAGCAGTCCCCGGGACAGGGTGCTCGGCTACACCTTC. It codes for CASSPRDRVLGYTF.

This rearrangement joins TRBV12-3 or TRBV12-4 to TRBJ1-5; 7 bases are a match to TRBD1. V was clipped by 7 bases and J by 7 bases; unmatched bases: 7. The CDR3 covers 13 residues. In DNA form, the CDR3 reads TGTGCCAGCACCCCACAGGGGACACAGCCCCAGCATTTT. It translates to CASTPQGTQPQHF.